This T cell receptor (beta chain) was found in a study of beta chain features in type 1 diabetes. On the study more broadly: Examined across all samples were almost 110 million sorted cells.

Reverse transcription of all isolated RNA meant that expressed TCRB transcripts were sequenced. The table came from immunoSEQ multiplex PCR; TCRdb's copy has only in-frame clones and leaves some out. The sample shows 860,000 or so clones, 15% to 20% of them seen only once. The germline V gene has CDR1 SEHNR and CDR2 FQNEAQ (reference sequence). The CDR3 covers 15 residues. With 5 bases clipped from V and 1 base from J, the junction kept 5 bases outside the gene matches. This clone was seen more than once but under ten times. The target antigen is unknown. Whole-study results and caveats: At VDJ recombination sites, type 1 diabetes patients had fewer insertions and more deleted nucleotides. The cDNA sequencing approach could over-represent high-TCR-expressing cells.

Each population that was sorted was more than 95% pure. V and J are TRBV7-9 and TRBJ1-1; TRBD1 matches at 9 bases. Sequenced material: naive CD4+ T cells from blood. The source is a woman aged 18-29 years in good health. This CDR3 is CASSQAGQGNTEAFF. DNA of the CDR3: TGTGCCAGCAGCCAAGCGGGACAGGGGAACACTGAAGCTTTCTTT.